This T cell receptor beta chain was captured in a study of CD4 T cells in relation to SARS-CoV-2 and coronaviruses. Study-wide context: ViraFEST: approximately ten-day antigen culture of PBMCs, then TCR beta CDR3 sequencing.

To note about this clone: What it binds is not known.

Clones were sequenced by immunoSEQ multiplex PCR, and TCRdb holds only the in-frame ones, with some missing. The table has about 12,000 clones, over 65% seen once; the top ten hold about 7.9%. Unexposed donor CD4+ T cells date from about 2011-2018, before the COVID-19 pandemic. After ten to eleven days of culture, CD4+ T cells were isolated. Source material: CD4+ T cells from PBMCs, cultured in vitro. This TCR came from a human donor in good health.

In nucleotides, the CDR3 is TGTGCCAGCAGCTTAGTGCCGGTCGCTAGCGGGATGTCATACGAGCAGTACTTC. This translates into CASSLVPVASGMSYEQYF. The chain combines TRBV7-2 with TRBJ2-7; 9 bases line up with TRBD2. The CDR3 is 18 residues long. V was pared by 1 base and J by 4 bases, with 14 bases of the junction left unmatched. Germline values: CDR1 SGHTA, CDR2 FQGNSA.